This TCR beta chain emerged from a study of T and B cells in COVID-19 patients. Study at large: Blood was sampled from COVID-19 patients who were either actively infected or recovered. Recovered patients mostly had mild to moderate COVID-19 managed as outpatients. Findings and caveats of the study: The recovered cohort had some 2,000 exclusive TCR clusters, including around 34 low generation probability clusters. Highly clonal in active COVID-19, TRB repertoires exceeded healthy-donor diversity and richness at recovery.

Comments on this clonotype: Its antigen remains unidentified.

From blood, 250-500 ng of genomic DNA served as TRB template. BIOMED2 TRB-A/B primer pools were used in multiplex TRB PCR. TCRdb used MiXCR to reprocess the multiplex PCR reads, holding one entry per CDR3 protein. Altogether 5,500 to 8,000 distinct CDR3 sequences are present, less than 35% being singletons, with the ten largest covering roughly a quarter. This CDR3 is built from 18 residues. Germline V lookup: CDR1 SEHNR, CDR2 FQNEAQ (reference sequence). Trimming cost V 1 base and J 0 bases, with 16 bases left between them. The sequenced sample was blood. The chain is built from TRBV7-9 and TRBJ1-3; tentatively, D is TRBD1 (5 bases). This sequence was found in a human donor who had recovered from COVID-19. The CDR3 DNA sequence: TGTGCCAGCAGCTTAGGCCCTCGCGCAGGGCGCTCTGGAAACACCATATATTTT. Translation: CASSLGPRAGRSGNTIYF.